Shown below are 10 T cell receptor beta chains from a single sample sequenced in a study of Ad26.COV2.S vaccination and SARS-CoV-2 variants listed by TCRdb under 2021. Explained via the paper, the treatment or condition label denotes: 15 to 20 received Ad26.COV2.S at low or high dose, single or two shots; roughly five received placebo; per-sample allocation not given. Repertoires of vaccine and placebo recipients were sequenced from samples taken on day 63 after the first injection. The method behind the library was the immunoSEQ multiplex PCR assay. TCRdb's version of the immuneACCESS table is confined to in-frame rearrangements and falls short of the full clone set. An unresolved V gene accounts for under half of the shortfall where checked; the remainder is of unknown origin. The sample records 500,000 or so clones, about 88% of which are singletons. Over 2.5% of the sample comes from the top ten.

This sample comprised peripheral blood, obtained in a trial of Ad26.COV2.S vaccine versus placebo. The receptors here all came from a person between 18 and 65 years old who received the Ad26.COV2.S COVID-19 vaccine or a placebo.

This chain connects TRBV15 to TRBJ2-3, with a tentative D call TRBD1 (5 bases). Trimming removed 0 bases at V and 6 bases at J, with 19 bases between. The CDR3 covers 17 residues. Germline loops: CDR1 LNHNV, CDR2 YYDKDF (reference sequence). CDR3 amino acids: CATSRDWGRVISDTQYF. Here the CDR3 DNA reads TGTGCCACCAGCAGAGATTGGGGCAGGGTTATTTCGGATACGCAGTATTTT.

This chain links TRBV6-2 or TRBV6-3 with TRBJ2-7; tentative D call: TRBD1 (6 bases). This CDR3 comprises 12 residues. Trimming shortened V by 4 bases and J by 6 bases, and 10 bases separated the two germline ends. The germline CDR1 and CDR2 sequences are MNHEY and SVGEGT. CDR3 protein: CASSLGGREQYF. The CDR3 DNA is TGTGCCAGCAGTTTAGGGGGTCGCGAGCAGTACTTC.

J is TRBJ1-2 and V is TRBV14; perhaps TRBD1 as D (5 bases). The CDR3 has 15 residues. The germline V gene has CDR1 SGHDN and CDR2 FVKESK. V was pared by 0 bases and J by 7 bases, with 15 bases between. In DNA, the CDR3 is TGTGCCAGCAGCCAAGAAACAGGAACACCTGCTGGCTACACCTTC. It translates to CASSQETGTPAGYTF.

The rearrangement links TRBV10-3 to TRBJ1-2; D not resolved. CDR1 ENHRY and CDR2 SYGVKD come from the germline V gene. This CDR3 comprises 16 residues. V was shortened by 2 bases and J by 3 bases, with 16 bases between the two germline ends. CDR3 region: CAISEGSTTGDYGYTF. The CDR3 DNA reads TGTGCCATCAGTGAGGGCAGTACGACCGGGGACTATGGCTACACCTTC.

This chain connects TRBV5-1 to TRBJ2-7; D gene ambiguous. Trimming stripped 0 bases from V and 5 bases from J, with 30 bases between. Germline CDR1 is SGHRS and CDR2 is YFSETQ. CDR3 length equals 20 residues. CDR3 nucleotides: TGCGCCAGCAGCTTGGACCCGAAAGTCCACCCTGAAGGCCAAGTCCACGAGCAGTACTTC. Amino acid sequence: CASSLDPKVHPEGQVHEQYF.

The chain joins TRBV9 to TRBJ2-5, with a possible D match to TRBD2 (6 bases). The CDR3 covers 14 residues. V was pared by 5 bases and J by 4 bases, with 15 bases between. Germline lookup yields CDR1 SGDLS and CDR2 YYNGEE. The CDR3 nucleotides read TGTGCCAGCAGTCCCGGGACTCCCCCAGAGACCCAGTACTTC. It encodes CASSPGTPPETQYF.

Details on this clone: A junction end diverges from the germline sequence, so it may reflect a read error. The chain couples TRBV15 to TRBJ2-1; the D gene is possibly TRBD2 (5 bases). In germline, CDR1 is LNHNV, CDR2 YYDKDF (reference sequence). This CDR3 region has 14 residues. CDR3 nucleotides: TGTGCCACCAGCAGAGTTCTAGCCTATAATGAGCAGTTCTTC. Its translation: CATSRVLAYNEQFF.

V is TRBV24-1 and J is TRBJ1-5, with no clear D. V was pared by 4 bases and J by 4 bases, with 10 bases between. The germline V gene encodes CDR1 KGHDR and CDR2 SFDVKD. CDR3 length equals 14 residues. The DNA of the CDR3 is TGTGCCACCAGTGACAGGATTGGAAATCAGCCCCAGCATTTT. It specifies CATSDRIGNQPQHF.

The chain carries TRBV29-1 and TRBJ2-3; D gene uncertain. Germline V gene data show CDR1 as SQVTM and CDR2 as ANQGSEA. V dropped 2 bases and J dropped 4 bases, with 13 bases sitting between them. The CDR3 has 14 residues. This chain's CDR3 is CSVERGVGADTQYF. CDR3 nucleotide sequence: TGCAGCGTTGAACGTGGAGTTGGCGCAGATACGCAGTATTTT.

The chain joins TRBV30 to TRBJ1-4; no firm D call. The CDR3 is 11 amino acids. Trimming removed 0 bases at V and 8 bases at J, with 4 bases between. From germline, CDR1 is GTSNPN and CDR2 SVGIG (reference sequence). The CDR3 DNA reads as TGTGCCTGGAGTGTACCCGAAAAACTGTTTTTT. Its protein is CAWSVPEKLFF.